This T cell receptor beta chain stems from a study of blood T cell repertoires in COVID-19. For the study at large: Collection of acute and convalescent COVID-19 samples took place in the United States, Italy and Spain.

J lost 4 bases, V lost 6 bases, and 7 bases had no gene match. Germline CDR1 and CDR2: SNHLY and FYNNEI. The length of the CDR3 is 15 residues. Ages ranged from roughly 18 to 100 years, with residence in 20 to 30 US areas. TCRdb keeps only in-frame clones here, not all; method: immunoSEQ multiplex PCR. Of approximately 250,000 clones listed, 75% to 85% are singletons. The clonotype originates from a woman between 50 and 59 years old with acute COVID-19. The specimen was PBMCs or T cells enriched from blood (not recorded which). V is TRBV2 and J is TRBJ2-1; 9 nucleotides match TRBD2. The CDR3 region is CASRASSGAYNEQFF. The CDR3 nucleotides read TGTGCCAGCAGAGCTTCTAGCGGGGCTTACAATGAGCAGTTCTTC. Drawing the rest from reference TRBV2 and TRBJ2-1, the complete variable domain is EPEVTQTPSHQVTQMGQEVILRCVPISNHLYFYWYRQILGQKVEFLVSFYNNEISEKSEIFDDQFSVERPDGSNFTLKIRSTKLEDSAMYFCASRASSGAYNEQFFGPGTRLTVL.